This is a list of T cell receptor beta chains from one sample in a study of blood T cell repertoires in COVID-19. Produced via immunoSEQ multiplex PCR; TCRdb's table is partial and in-frame only. This sample has 330,000 or so clones, with roughly 86% found just once. The sample comprised PBMCs or T cells enriched from blood (not recorded which). These receptors were collected from a woman aged 25-40 years who had been exposed to COVID-19. The CDR3 runs from the conserved cysteine through the conserved F or W.

v_gene: TRBV7-3
j_gene: TRBJ2-1
CDR3aa: CASSLGTAGNEQFF

v_gene: TRBV2
j_gene: TRBJ2-3
CDR3aa: CASSSSGSSTDTQYF

v_gene: TRBV7-8
j_gene: TRBJ1-2
CDR3aa: CASSRGYRGRYDGYTF

v_gene: TRBV6-5
j_gene: TRBJ1-1
CDR3aa: CASRVRDRAYEAFF

v_gene: TRBV4-1
j_gene: TRBJ2-1
CDR3aa: CASLGHRDGYNEQFF

v_gene: TRBV7-9
j_gene: TRBJ1-1
CDR3aa: CASSLAQGMNTEAFF

v_gene: TRBV28
j_gene: TRBJ1-1
CDR3aa: CASSLWSSEAFF

v_gene: TRBV27
j_gene: TRBJ2-7
CDR3aa: CASSSGQGGIEQYF

v_gene: TRBV7-9
j_gene: TRBJ1-1
CDR3aa: CASSFQAMNTEAFF

v_gene: TRBV12-5
j_gene: TRBJ2-7
CDR3aa: CASGLLSGTGAYEQYF

v_gene: TRBV24-1
j_gene: TRBJ2-5
CDR3aa: CATSSAQIRQETQYF

v_gene: TRBV10-2
j_gene: TRBJ2-2
CDR3aa: CASSEVQGVTGELFF

v_gene: TRBV9
j_gene: TRBJ2-4
CDR3aa: CASSVAAGQGLNIQYF

v_gene: TRBV2
j_gene: TRBJ2-4
CDR3aa: CASWTGGFIQYF

v_gene: TRBV5-1
j_gene: TRBJ1-4
CDR3aa: CASSLEGRGHEKLFF

v_gene: TRBV11-3
j_gene: TRBJ2-1
CDR3aa: CASSPRIPGYGEQFF

v_gene: TRBV29-1
j_gene: TRBJ1-1
CDR3aa: CSVVGGSITEAFF

v_gene: TRBV6-5
j_gene: TRBJ1-4
CDR3aa: CASSYSLSVKEKLFF

v_gene: TRBV6-5
j_gene: TRBJ1-2
CDR3aa: CASSYGNFYGYTF

v_gene: TRBV5-1
j_gene: TRBJ1-1
CDR3aa: CASSLASGNTEAFF

v_gene: TRBV19
j_gene: TRBJ2-7
CDR3aa: CASRGTGILYEQYF

v_gene: TRBV27
j_gene: TRBJ1-1
CDR3aa: CASSLSWGVPGGSFNTEAFF

v_gene: TRBV27
j_gene: TRBJ1-1
CDR3aa: CASSPVRVMNTEAFF

v_gene: TRBV7-3
j_gene: TRBJ2-3
CDR3aa: CASSLLATSTDTQYF

v_gene: TRBV11-2
j_gene: TRBJ2-7
CDR3aa: CASSHRVDSSYEQYF

v_gene: TRBV5-1
j_gene: TRBJ2-6
CDR3aa: CASSRSSGANVLTF

v_gene: TRBV28
j_gene: TRBJ1-5
CDR3aa: CASSFAPTLTARPHF

v_gene: TRBV18
j_gene: TRBJ1-2
CDR3aa: CASSPLGTQGSYGYTF

v_gene: TRBV24-1
j_gene: TRBJ1-2
CDR3aa: CATSESGTGKFGYTF

v_gene: TRBV28
j_gene: TRBJ1-4
CDR3aa: CASSRTGGVYGEKLFF

v_gene: TRBV6-1
j_gene: TRBJ1-3
CDR3aa: CASSEAQGGDTIYF

v_gene: TRBV5-1
j_gene: TRBJ2-5
CDR3aa: CASKAGAEETQYF

v_gene: TRBV28
j_gene: TRBJ2-7
CDR3aa: CASMNRAYEQYF

v_gene: TRBV25-1
j_gene: TRBJ2-5
CDR3aa: CASSATGRETQYF

v_gene: TRBV5-1
j_gene: TRBJ1-3
CDR3aa: CASSSGTPGNTIYF

v_gene: TRBV11-2
j_gene: TRBJ2-7
CDR3aa: CASSLAGTLLYEQYF

v_gene: TRBV15
j_gene: TRBJ1-2
CDR3aa: CATSTRQGEVVYGYTF

v_gene: TRBV20-1
j_gene: TRBJ1-5
CDR3aa: CSASLRNQPQHF

v_gene: TRBV10-1
j_gene: TRBJ2-1
CDR3aa: CASSEGSSGNNEQFF

v_gene: TRBV27
j_gene: TRBJ2-7
CDR3aa: CASSLRGREQYF

v_gene: TRBV3-1/TRBV3-2
j_gene: TRBJ2-2
CDR3aa: CASSQDARDSGELFF

v_gene: TRBV27
j_gene: TRBJ1-2
CDR3aa: CASSLNRGEAGYTF

v_gene: TRBV2
j_gene: TRBJ1-2
CDR3aa: CASNRGGEGYTF

v_gene: TRBV7-9
j_gene: TRBJ2-7
CDR3aa: CASSLAGGNSYEQYF

v_gene: TRBV5-1
j_gene: TRBJ2-3
CDR3aa: CASSLVGDTQYF